Included here is one T cell receptor (beta chain) sequence, with context. This entry belongs to a study of T cells after somatic rescue of genetic block. The protocol was immunoSEQ multiplex PCR, while the TCRdb copy is restricted to in-frame clones and leaves out a portion. Altogether 55,000 to 75,000 clones are present, roughly 90% being singletons, with the ten largest covering about 2.7%. After removal of 4 bases from V and 2 bases from J, the junction contained 9 bases not matched to a gene. The V gene's germline CDR1 is SNHLY and CDR2 FYNNEI. The CDR3 length is 17 residues. The clonotype was recovered from a man in his forties. This chain links TRBV2 with TRBJ2-3, with 10 bases that match TRBD2. Source material: peripheral blood mononuclear cells (PBMCs). Here the CDR3 reads CASSGPRTSGSTDTQYF. The CDR3 DNA reads TGTGCCAGCAGTGGCCCCCGGACTAGCGGATCCACAGATACGCAGTATTTT.